The 21 T cell receptor beta chains reported below all come from one sample, sequenced in a study of cytomegalovirus exposure and HLA in healthy donors. Primers included in the PCR were 60 Vbeta and 13 Jbeta primers. TCRdb keeps only in-frame clones here, not all; method: immunoSEQ multiplex PCR. The sample has under 200,000 clones; around 80% are singletons. Sequenced: PBMCs. These receptors came from a woman between 50 and 59 years old in good health and CMV-seronegative.

The chain carries TRBV4-1 and TRBJ1-5, with a tentative D call TRBD1 (6 bases). Germline CDR1 MGHRA, CDR2 YSYEKL. V shed 5 bases and J shed 5 bases, with 10 bases lying between them. The CDR3 loop spans 13 amino acids. The CDR3 spells CASSGTLDQPQHF. The CDR3 DNA sequence: TGCGCCAGCAGCGGGACACTAGATCAGCCCCAGCATTTT.

The CDR3 DNA sequence: TGTGCCAGCAGCTTAAGGCTAGCGGGCACAGATACGCAGTATTTT. As protein: CASSLRLAGTDTQYF. The rearrangement joins TRBV13 to TRBJ2-3; 7 bases line up with TRBD2. There are 15 residues in the CDR3. Germline loops: CDR1 PRHDT, CDR2 FYEKMQ (reference sequence). The ends lost 2 bases at V and 1 base at J; junction bases unmatched: 3.

V is TRBV6-5 and J is TRBJ2-5, with 7 bases aligning to TRBD1. Germline V CDR1 and CDR2: MNHEY, SVGAGI. The CDR3 runs 13 residues. Trimming at V came to 8 bases and at J to 0 bases, leaving 3 bases not matched to a gene. The CDR3 loop reads CASSQGHQETQYF. For the CDR3, the DNA is TGTGCCAGCTCACAGGGGCACCAAGAGACCCAGTACTTC.

The rearrangement links TRBV6-5 to TRBJ1-6, with D unclear. V was clipped by 0 bases and J by 7 bases, with 13 bases between them. The CDR3 is 16 amino acids. CDR1 is MNHEY and CDR2 is SVGAGI in the germline V gene. The CDR3 is CASSYSPEAGNSPLHF. The CDR3 DNA is TGTGCCAGCAGTTACTCTCCGGAGGCGGGAAATTCACCCCTCCACTTT.

This clone was found once. The rearrangement links TRBV18 to TRBJ2-5; D perhaps matches TRBD1 (6 bases). The DNA end favors TRBJ2-7, so the J call may be wrong. The CDR3 loop spans 13 amino acids. The V gene's germline CDR1 is KGHSH and CDR2 LQKENI. CDR3 sequence reads: CASSPGQQYEQYF. For the CDR3, the DNA is TGTGCCAGCTCACCGGGACAACAGTACGAGCAGTACTTC.

The chain has TRBV25-1 and TRBJ2-1, with 9 bases matching TRBD2. CDR1 and CDR2 from the germline V gene are MGHDK and SYGVNS. Trimming cost V 3 bases and J 4 bases; bases outside gene matches: 4. This CDR3 region has 15 residues. The CDR3 DNA reads as TGTGCCAGCAGTGAGGGCGGGAGGGGGTACAATGAGCAGTTCTTC. As protein: CASSEGGRGYNEQFF.

V gene TRBV7-9 combines with J gene TRBJ1-3; perhaps TRBD1 as D (5 bases). V was pared by 8 bases and J by 8 bases, with 13 bases between. The CDR3 contains 12 residues. CDR1 and CDR2 from the germline V gene are SEHNR and FQNEAQ (reference sequence). CDR3 loop: CASGGTLDTIYF. The CDR3 DNA follows: TGTGCCAGCGGCGGGACGCTAGACACCATATATTTT. Using reference TRBV7-9 and TRBJ1-3 for the parts outside the CDR3, the full variable domain is DTGVSQNPRHKITKRGQNVTFRCDPISEHNRLYWYRQTLGQGPEFLTYFQNEAQLEKSRLLSDRFSAERPKGSFSTLEIQRTEQGDSAMYLCASGGTLDTIYFGEGSWLTVV.

The gene calls are TRBV6-6 and TRBJ2-3; D is undetermined. The V end was cut by 8 bases, the J end by 6 bases, with 15 bases between. CDR1 is MNHNY and CDR2 is SVGAGI in the germline V gene (reference sequence). The CDR3 runs 13 residues. CDR3 DNA sequence: TGTGCCAGCGGTTCGGTCCCGCCGGATACGCAGTATTTT. Protein product: CASGSVPPDTQYF.

The J gene is TRBJ2-7, the V gene TRBV4-1; a possible D gene is TRBD2 (5 bases). The V gene's germline CDR1 is MGHRA and CDR2 YSYEKL. CDR3 length: 16 residues. The germline V and J ends were trimmed by 0 bases and 4 bases, with 16 bases remaining between them. The CDR3: CASSQDSSGAFYEQYF. The CDR3 DNA reads as TGCGCCAGCAGCCAAGATTCCAGCGGAGCCTTTTACGAGCAGTACTTC.

The V and J genes are TRBV27 and TRBJ2-5, with TRBD1 matching over 12 bases. The last part of the DNA fits TRBJ2-7 better; the J call may be wrong. CDR1 MNHEY and CDR2 SMNVEV come from the germline V gene (reference sequence). The length of the CDR3 is 16 residues. CDR3 loop: CASSYTPGQGAYEQYF. CDR3 nucleotides: TGTGCCAGCAGTTATACTCCGGGACAGGGGGCTTACGAGCAGTACTTC.

Comments on this clone: The junction departs from germline at one end; a sequencing error may be responsible. At the DNA level, this CDR3 is encoded by other sequences in the same sample as well. The chain links TRBV7-3 to TRBJ1-3; D not certain. The CDR3 is 15 residues long. Germline V gene sequence: CDR1 SGHTA, CDR2 FQGTGA. The CDR3 DNA reads as TGCGCCAGCAGCCAGGAGTCGGGGTCTGGAAACACCATATATTTT. Amino acid sequence: CASSQESGSGNTIYF.

Note on this clone: Other DNA sequences within the sample encode an identical CDR3. The chain employs TRBV7-9 and TRBJ1-2; D not certain. Between the trimmed V and J ends, which lost 5 bases and 2 bases, there was a span of 6 bases. This CDR3 is built from 12 residues. CDR1 and CDR2 from the germline V gene are SEHNR and FQNEAQ (reference sequence). The CDR3 sequence: CASSARNYGYTF. CDR3 coding DNA: TGTGCCAGCAGCGCTAGAAACTATGGCTACACCTTC.

V and J are TRBV28 and TRBJ2-3; possible D gene TRBD1, 6 bases. V was pared by 3 bases and J by 3 bases, with 10 bases between. The length of the CDR3 is 14 residues. Germline CDR1 is MDHEN and CDR2 is SYDVKM. DNA for the CDR3: TGTGCCAGCAGTTTGCAGGGGCGGACAGATACGCAGTATTTT. Translation gives CASSLQGRTDTQYF.

The chain has TRBV28 and TRBJ1-1; 10 bases are shared with TRBD1. Germline loops: CDR1 MDHEN, CDR2 SYDVKM. V was pared by 5 bases and J by 11 bases, with 14 bases of the junction left unmatched. The length of the CDR3 is 15 residues. CDR3 loop: CASSAPPGQGPGAFF. The CDR3 DNA reads TGTGCCAGCAGTGCACCGCCGGGACAGGGGCCTGGGGCTTTCTTT.

This rearrangement joins TRBV5-1 to TRBJ2-1; D is perhaps TRBD1 (6 bases). This CDR3 region has 13 residues. CDR1 is SGHRS, CDR2 YFSETQ, per germline. The V gene lost 3 bases and the J gene lost 9 bases, with 13 bases spanning the gap. For the CDR3, the DNA is TGCGCCAGCAGCTATAAAACAGGGCTTGAGCAGTTCTTC. Its translation is CASSYKTGLEQFF.

The table lists this clone with a few counts. The CDR3 nucleotides read TGTGCCAGCAGCTTGGGCGGGGGGCGCGCCTACGAGCAGTACTTC. Amino acids: CASSLGGGRAYEQYF. The chain is built from TRBV7-3 and TRBJ2-7; 8 nucleotides agree with TRBD2. The CDR3 totals 15 residues. The J segment lost 2 bases and the V segment lost 3 bases, leaving 6 bases of the junction unmatched. Germline V lookup: CDR1 SGHTA, CDR2 FQGTGA.

The chain combines TRBV28 with TRBJ2-7, with TRBD2 matching 8 bases. CDR1 and CDR2 (germline): MDHEN, SYDVKM. J was trimmed by 4 bases and V by 7 bases; bases with no gene match: 9. This CDR3 comprises 14 residues. This CDR3 reads CASKWGSGTYEQYF. DNA for the CDR3: TGTGCCAGCAAGTGGGGTAGCGGGACTTACGAGCAGTACTTC.

The J gene is TRBJ1-1, the V gene TRBV15, with D possibly being TRBD1 (6 bases). Germline V gene lookup returns CDR1 LNHNV and CDR2 YYDKDF (reference sequence). The CDR3 length is 14 residues. The V gene lost 6 bases and the J gene lost 5 bases, with 16 bases spanning the gap. CDR3 loop: CATSRFRGGTEAFF. As DNA, the CDR3 is TGTGCCACCAGTCGATTCAGGGGAGGGACTGAAGCTTTCTTT. Full variable domain (rest looked up from reference TRBV15 and TRBJ1-1): DAMVIQNPRYQVTQFGKPVTLSCSQTLNHNVMYWYQQKSSQAPKLLFHYYDKDFNNEADTPDNFQSRRPNTSFCFLDIRSPGLGDTAMYLCATSRFRGGTEAFFGQGTRLTVV.

This clone was detected a few times. The rearrangement joins TRBV4-3 to TRBJ2-3; 10 bases fit TRBD2. Per germline, CDR1 LGHNA and CDR2 YSLEER. V lost 3 bases, J lost 6 bases, and 12 bases stayed unmatched. The CDR3 spans 17 residues. DNA of the CDR3: TGCGCCAGCAGCCAGGAACTAGCGGGGAGATCTGTGGATACGCAGTATTTT. Translation gives CASSQELAGRSVDTQYF.

This clone was counted between two and nine times. The chain uses TRBV7-9 and TRBJ2-3; TRBD1 matches at 9 bases. Germline assignment: CDR1 SEHNR and CDR2 FQNEAQ (reference sequence). V was pared by 3 bases and J by 2 bases, with 6 bases of the junction left unmatched. The CDR3 extends over 16 amino acids. The CDR3 DNA reads TGTGCCAGCAGCTTTTGGACAGGGGTAATCACAGATACGCAGTATTTT. Translating gives CASSFWTGVITDTQYF.

This rearrangement joins TRBV15 to TRBJ1-1; D call uncertain. Trimming cost V 1 base and J 4 bases, with 13 bases left between them. Germline-derived CDR1 and CDR2 are LNHNV and YYDKDF (reference sequence). This CDR3 region has 15 residues. CDR3: CATSRAGGQSTEAFF. CDR3 nucleotides: TGTGCCACCAGCAGAGCTGGAGGGCAGAGCACTGAAGCTTTCTTT.